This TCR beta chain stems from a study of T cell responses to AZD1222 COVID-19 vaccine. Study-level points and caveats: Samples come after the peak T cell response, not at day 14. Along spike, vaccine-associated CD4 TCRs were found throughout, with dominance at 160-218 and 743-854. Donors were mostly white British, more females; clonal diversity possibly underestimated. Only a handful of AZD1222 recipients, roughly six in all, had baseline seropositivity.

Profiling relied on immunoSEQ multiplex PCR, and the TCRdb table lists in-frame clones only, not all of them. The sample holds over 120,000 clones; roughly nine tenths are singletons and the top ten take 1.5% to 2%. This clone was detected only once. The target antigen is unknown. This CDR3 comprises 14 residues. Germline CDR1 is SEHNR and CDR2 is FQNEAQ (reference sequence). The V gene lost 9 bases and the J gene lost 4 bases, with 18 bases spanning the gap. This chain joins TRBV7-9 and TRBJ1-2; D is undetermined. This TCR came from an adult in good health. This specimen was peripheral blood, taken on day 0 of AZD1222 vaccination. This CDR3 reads CASGGSASVYGYTF. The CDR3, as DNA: TGTGCCAGTGGAGGATCCGCGTCGGTCTATGGCTACACCTTC.